The 22 T cell receptor beta chains reported below all come from one sample, sequenced in a study of Graves' ophthalmopathy and Graves' hyperthyroidism. RNA transcripts served as template for amplifying TCR beta CDR3 sequences. Second-round multiplex PCR followed a first-round RT-PCR using HTBI primers. Each CDR3 protein is one row after TCRdb ran MiXCR on the multiplex PCR reads. The sample records about 220,000 distinct CDR3 sequences, 20% to 25% being singletons. Source material: peripheral blood. The receptors here all came from a woman aged 45-65 years with Graves' ophthalmopathy.

The J gene is TRBJ1-2, the V gene TRBV12-3 or TRBV12-4; TRBD1 agrees at 7 bases. J gave up 4 bases and V 4 bases, and 3 bases lay outside the gene matches. This CDR3 region has 13 residues. The CDR3 protein is CASSSDRVYGYTF. The CDR3 DNA reads TGTGCCAGCAGTTCCGACAGGGTCTATGGCTACACCTTC.

There are many counts of this clonotype. The chain combines TRBV6-1 with TRBJ1-3, with D perhaps matching TRBD1 (5 bases). V dropped 3 bases and J dropped 3 bases, with 15 bases sitting between them. In germline, CDR1 is MNHNS, CDR2 SASEGT. The CDR3 covers 16 residues. The CDR3 DNA sequence: TGTGCCAGCAGTGAGGGTTGGGGGGGAGGTGGAAACACCATATATTTT. Residues: CASSEGWGGGGNTIYF.

Note on this clonotype: With a much larger clone just one base away, this may be a read error. J is TRBJ1-6 and V is TRBV7-2; D not resolved. Per germline, CDR1 SGHTA and CDR2 FQGNSA. The CDR3 runs to 14 residues. CDR3 bases: TGTGCCAGCAGCCCTAGAGAGTTAGCCTCACCCATCCACTTT. It is translated as CASSPRELASPIHF.

There are many counts of this clonotype. The rearrangement joins TRBV19 to TRBJ2-7, with TRBD1 as a possible D gene (5 bases). Germline lookup yields CDR1 LNHDA and CDR2 SQIVND (reference sequence). The CDR3 is 13 amino acids. Trimming took 6 bases from V and 0 from J, leaving 9 bases between them. For the CDR3, the DNA is TGTGCCAGTAGGGACATCGACTCCTACGAGCAGTACTTC. Translating it yields CASRDIDSYEQYF.

This clonotype was seen at least ten times. The chain carries TRBV20-1 and TRBJ2-7; TRBD1 matches at 9 bases. The CDR3 length is 13 residues. V dropped 5 bases and J dropped 6; count of bases not matched to a gene: 8. Germline V gives CDR1 DFQATT, CDR2 SNEGSKA (reference sequence). Written as DNA, the CDR3 is TGCAGTGCTTCCCGGACAGGGGAGGGCGAGCAGTACTTC. This encodes CSASRTGEGEQYF.

This clonotype was observed at least ten times. The chain carries TRBV24-1 and TRBJ1-2, with 9 bases aligning to TRBD1. The CDR3 has 13 amino acids. With V trimmed by 6 bases and J by 3 bases, 1 base remained unmatched. CDR1 and CDR2 from the germline V gene are KGHDR and SFDVKD. The CDR3 nucleotides are TGTGCCACCAGTAGGGACAGGGACTATGGCTACACCTTC. Its translation: CATSRDRDYGYTF.

This clonotype was seen many times. The chain links TRBV5-1 to TRBJ1-5; D not resolved. Trimming took 0 bases from V and 6 from J, leaving 7 bases between them. CDR1 SGHRS and CDR2 YFSETQ come from the germline V gene. The CDR3 length is 13 residues. CDR3 in DNA: TGCGCCAGCAGCTTGGACTCGGGTCAGCCCCAGCATTTT. This translates into CASSLDSGQPQHF.

Many counts were recorded for this clonotype. The chain has TRBV12-3 or TRBV12-4 and TRBJ2-5; TRBD1 or TRBD2 may be the D gene (5 bases each). V lost 3 bases, J lost 6 bases, and 14 bases lay in between. The CDR3 is 14 residues long. Written as DNA, the CDR3 is TGTGCCAGCAGTTTCCGGGACCATAAAAAGACCCAGTACTTC. It translates to CASSFRDHKKTQYF.

A few counts support this clonotype. V gene TRBV27 combines with J gene TRBJ2-2, with TRBD1 as a possible D gene (6 bases). The CDR3 length is 15 residues. Germline V gives CDR1 MNHEY, CDR2 SMNVEV (reference sequence). With 4 bases removed from V and 7 bases from J, the gap between germline ends came to 16 bases. The CDR3 DNA reads TGTGCCAGCAGTTGGACAGCGGCAGGCGGCGGGGAGCTGTTTTTT. Translating it yields CASSWTAAGGGELFF.

This clonotype was counted many times. The chain employs TRBV28 and TRBJ2-7; D unclear. The germline V gene has CDR1 MDHEN and CDR2 SYDVKM. The CDR3 spans 12 residues. The V end was cut by 8 bases, the J end by 3 bases, with 11 bases between. The CDR3 loop reads CASQSTVYEQYF. CDR3 DNA sequence: TGTGCCAGCCAATCAACAGTCTACGAGCAGTACTTC. Full variable domain (outside the CDR3, taken from reference TRBV28 and TRBJ2-7): DVKVTQSSRYLVKRTGEKVFLECVQDMDHENMFWYRQDPGLGLRLIYFSYDVKMKEKGDIPEGYSVSREKKERFSLILESASTNQTSMYLCASQSTVYEQYFGPGTRLTVT.

This clonotype was recorded many times. The rearrangement links TRBV20-1 to TRBJ2-5, with D tentatively TRBD2 (6 bases). The CDR3 covers 15 residues. The V gene's germline CDR1 is DFQATT and CDR2 SNEGSKA (reference sequence). V lost 3 bases, J lost 5 bases, and 19 bases lay in between. The DNA for the CDR3 is TGCAGTGCTAGCAACGGGCGGGATGTTGACGAGACCCAGTACTTC. This translates into CSASNGRDVDETQYF.

This clonotype has at least ten counts. The chain has TRBV2 and TRBJ2-5; 10 nucleotides align to TRBD2. In germline, CDR1 is SNHLY, CDR2 FYNNEI. J lost 5 bases, V lost 7 bases, and 7 bases had no gene match. This CDR3 region has 14 residues. CDR3 in DNA: TGTGCCAGCACTCTAGCGGGAGCGACGGAGACCCAGTACTTC. Protein sequence: CASTLAGATETQYF.

This clonotype was counted at least ten times. J is TRBJ2-2 and V is TRBV5-1; D remains ambiguous. Per germline, CDR1 SGHRS and CDR2 YFSETQ. CDR3 length equals 15 residues. Trimming stripped 2 bases from V and 2 bases from J, with 10 bases between. The CDR3 reads CASSLERANTGELFF. In nucleotides, the CDR3 is TGCGCCAGCAGCTTAGAGAGAGCTAACACCGGGGAGCTGTTTTTT.

This clonotype came up once. J is TRBJ1-2 and V is TRBV20-1; unclear D gene. The CDR3 is 10 residues long. V lost 5 bases and J 4 bases, leaving 5 bases between the germline ends. CDR1 DFQATT and CDR2 SNEGSKA come from the germline V gene (reference sequence). The CDR3 DNA sequence: TGCAGTGCTCTACGCTATGGCTACACCTTC. Translation gives CSALRYGYTF.

This clonotype was found many times. The CDR3 DNA is TGTGCCAGCAGCTTAGGGTCCGGTATGAACACTGAAGCTTTCTTT. It codes for CASSLGSGMNTEAFF. V usage is TRBV7-3 and J usage is TRBJ1-1; D remains ambiguous. The germline V gene encodes CDR1 SGHTA and CDR2 FQGTGA. This CDR3 has 15 residues. V was clipped by 2 bases and J by 0 bases, with 10 bases between them.

This clonotype was seen repeatedly, ten times or more. CDR3 bases: TGTGCCAGCAGCTTAGAAGGAGCGGGAGGCTACGAGCAGTACTTC. Residues: CASSLEGAGGYEQYF. The V gene is TRBV11-2, the J gene TRBJ2-7, with 9 bases fitting TRBD2. The CDR3 has 15 amino acids. CDR1 is SGHAT, CDR2 FQNNGV, per germline. V shed 0 bases, J shed 3 bases, and the junction held 3 bases outside the gene matches.

The J gene is TRBJ2-7, the V gene TRBV6-2 or TRBV6-3; D is possibly TRBD1 (6 bases). Per the germline V gene, CDR1 is MNHEY and CDR2 is SVGEGT. The CDR3 loop spans 13 amino acids. V was trimmed by 8 bases and J by 3 bases, leaving 14 bases between them. The CDR3 DNA follows: TGTGCCAGCCAAAACGGACAGATCTACGAGCAGTACTTC. This gives the protein CASQNGQIYEQYF.

This sequence joins TRBV27 and TRBJ1-5; 8 nucleotides match TRBD1. Germline loops: CDR1 MNHEY, CDR2 SMNVEV (reference sequence). The trim removed 7 bases at V and 3 bases at J, leaving 8 bases unmatched. This CDR3 region has 15 residues. CDR3 sequence (DNA): TGTGCCAGCAAACCTAGACAGGGGAACAATCAGCCCCAGCATTTT. Encoded protein: CASKPRQGNNQPQHF.

This clonotype was counted a few times. The V gene is TRBV12-3 or TRBV12-4, the J gene TRBJ2-5; either TRBD1 or TRBD2 may fit D (6 bases each). V was cut by 3 bases and J by 8 bases, with 19 bases left in between. The CDR3 spans 15 residues. The CDR3 is CASSLGGNQIRTQYF. As DNA, the CDR3 is TGTGCCAGCAGTTTGGGGGGCAACCAAATTCGTACCCAGTACTTC.

This clonotype was recorded many times. J is TRBJ2-5 and V is TRBV7-2; TRBD2 matches 7 bases. The CDR3 consists of 16 residues. The ends lost 5 bases at V and 1 base at J; junction bases unmatched: 10. Per the germline V gene, CDR1 is SGHTA and CDR2 is FQGNSA. The CDR3 region is CASSLGGGVGQETQYF. The CDR3, as DNA: TGTGCCAGCAGCCTGGGTGGGGGGGTAGGCCAAGAGACCCAGTACTTC.

This clonotype was detected ten times or more. V is TRBV7-9 and J is TRBJ2-4; no clear D gene. The V gene's germline CDR1 is SEHNR and CDR2 FQNEAQ (reference sequence). The CDR3 contains 15 residues. V lost 5 bases and J lost 0, with 11 bases in between. CDR3 region: CASSPDTIAKNIQYF. CDR3 nucleotide sequence: TGTGCCAGCAGCCCAGACACGATAGCCAAAAACATTCAGTACTTC. The variable domain in full, completed from reference TRBV7-9 and TRBJ2-4, reads DTGVSQNPRHKITKRGQNVTFRCDPISEHNRLYWYRQTLGQGPEFLTYFQNEAQLEKSRLLSDRFSAERPKGSFSTLEIQRTEQGDSAMYLCASSPDTIAKNIQYFGAGTRLSVL.

The rearrangement links TRBV19 to TRBJ2-7, with D tentatively TRBD1 (6 bases). Trimming shortened V by 4 bases and J by 6 bases, and 16 bases separated the two germline ends. CDR1 and CDR2 (germline): LNHDA, SQIVND (reference sequence). This CDR3 contains 14 residues. The CDR3 nucleotides are TGTGCCAGTAGTAACTATCAGGGGATAAGCGAGCAGTACTTC. Residues: CASSNYQGISEQYF.